This TCR beta chain was captured in a study of graft-versus-host responses after intestinal transplantation. Across the study: Those transplanted obtained multivisceral, liver-intestinal, or isolated intestinal grafts.

With regard to this clone: Its antigen remains unknown. At one end, the junction sequence differs from germline, possibly due to a read error.

Method: immunoSEQ multiplex PCR; TCRdb's copy keeps in-frame clones and lacks some. The sample holds over 100,000 clones, around 94% seen once. The V gene's germline CDR1 is MDHEN and CDR2 SYDVKM. The length of the CDR3 is 10 residues. General study findings and limits: The highest levels of circulating GvH clones went along with early declines in HvG clones after transplant.

The input for sequencing was unstimulated CD8+ T cells sorted from spleen or lymph node cells, taken before transplant. V usage is TRBV28 and J usage is TRBJ2-7; D is unclear. This TCR came from a human donor who was the organ donor for an intestinal transplant. The CDR3 here is CASSLYQVDF. In nucleotides, the CDR3 is TGTGCCAGCAGTTTATACCAAGTCGATTTC.